The 7 T cell receptor beta chains below come from one sample, sequenced in a study of blood T cell repertoires in COVID-19. Data came from immunoSEQ multiplex PCR; TCRdb stores just in-frame clones and leaves some out. The sample has around 140,000 clones; over 75% are singletons. Sequencing input: PBMCs or T cells enriched from blood (not recorded which). These TCRs come from a woman between 45 and 60 years old who had recovered from COVID-19.

In this sample, this clone turned up a few times. The rearrangement links TRBV30 to TRBJ2-2; D might be TRBD1 (6 bases). V shed 2 bases and J shed 5 bases, with 9 bases lying between them. Germline CDR1 is GTSNPN and CDR2 is SVGIG (reference sequence). There are 13 residues in the CDR3. Written as DNA, the CDR3 is TGTGCCTGGAGTAGGACAGTGACCGGGGAGCTGTTTTTT. It encodes CAWSRTVTGELFF.

The CDR3 region is CASSLGQGRNSPLHF. The CDR3 bases are TGTGCCAGCAGCCTGGGACAGGGACGAAATTCACCCCTCCACTTT. J is TRBJ1-6 and V is TRBV3-1 (or the pseudogene TRBV3-2), with 9 bases that match TRBD1. V shed 4 bases and J 7 bases; nucleotides not matched to a gene: 5. Germline V gene data show CDR1 as LGHDT and CDR2 as YNNKEL (reference sequence). The CDR3 runs to 15 residues.

V and J are TRBV9 and TRBJ1-4, with a tentative D call TRBD1 (6 bases). The V end lost 3 bases, the J end lost 8 bases, and 11 bases lay between the germline ends. CDR1 SGDLS and CDR2 YYNGEE come from the germline V gene. The CDR3 runs 13 residues. This chain's CDR3 is CASSEGVWEKLFF. CDR3 DNA sequence: TGTGCCAGCAGCGAGGGGGTATGGGAAAAACTGTTTTTT. The whole variable domain, remainder taken from reference TRBV9 and TRBJ1-4, is DSGVTQTPKHLITATGQRVTLRCSPRSGDLSVYWYQQSLDQGLQFLIQYYNGEERAKGNILERFSAQQFPDLHSELNLSSLELGDSALYFCASSEGVWEKLFFGSGTQLSVL.

The chain recombines TRBV30 with TRBJ2-7; D may be TRBD1 (5 bases). The germline V gene encodes CDR1 GTSNPN and CDR2 SVGIG (reference sequence). This CDR3 region has 14 residues. V lost 0 bases and J 3 bases, leaving 12 bases between the germline ends. CDR3 DNA sequence: TGTGCCTGGAGTGTGGTGGGGCCCATCTACGAGCAGTACTTC. Translation gives CAWSVVGPIYEQYF. Together with reference TRBV30 and TRBJ2-7, the CDR3 gives the full variable domain: SQTIHQWPATLVQPVGSPLSLECTVEGTSNPNLYWYRQAAGRGLQLLFYSVGIGQISSEVPQNLSASRPQDRQFILSSKKLLLSDSGFYLCAWSVVGPIYEQYFGPGTRLTVT.

The genes are TRBV5-6 and TRBJ1-2; D remains ambiguous. This CDR3 is 12 amino acids long. The germline V and J ends were trimmed by 2 bases and 3 bases, with 5 bases remaining between them. CDR1 is SGHDT, CDR2 YYEEEE, per germline. The CDR3 spells CASSFPDYGYTF. In DNA, the CDR3 is TGTGCCAGCAGCTTCCCAGACTATGGCTACACCTTC.

This chain joins TRBV5-4 and TRBJ1-1; no clear D gene. Germline V CDR1 and CDR2: SGHNT, YYREEE (reference sequence). The germline V and J ends were trimmed by 2 bases and 6 bases, with 8 bases remaining between them. This CDR3 spans 12 amino acids. The CDR3 reads CASSFTRAEAFF. The CDR3 DNA sequence: TGTGCCAGCAGCTTTACTCGGGCTGAAGCTTTCTTT.

The DNA of the CDR3 is TGTGCCAGTACCGCGTACGGCTCTGGGGCCAACGTCCTGACTTTC. Translated, it gives CASTAYGSGANVLTF. This chain links TRBV19 with TRBJ2-6; unclear D gene. This CDR3 has 15 amino acids. Germline V gene sequence: CDR1 LNHDA, CDR2 SQIVND (reference sequence). V lost 7 bases and J 0 bases, leaving 10 bases between the germline ends.